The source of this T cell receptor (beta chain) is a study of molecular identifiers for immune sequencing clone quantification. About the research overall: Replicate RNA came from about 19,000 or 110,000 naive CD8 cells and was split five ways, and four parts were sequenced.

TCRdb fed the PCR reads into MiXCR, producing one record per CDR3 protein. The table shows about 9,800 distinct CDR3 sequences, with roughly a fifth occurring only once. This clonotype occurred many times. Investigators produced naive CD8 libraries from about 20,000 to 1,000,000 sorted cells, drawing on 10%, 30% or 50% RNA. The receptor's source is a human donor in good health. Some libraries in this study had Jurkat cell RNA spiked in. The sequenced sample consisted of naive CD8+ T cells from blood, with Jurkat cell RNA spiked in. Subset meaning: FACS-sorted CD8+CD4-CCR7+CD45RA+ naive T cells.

The CDR3, as DNA: TGTGCCAGTACCCTTGGGGGGGCGCGCACAGATACGCAGTATTTT. It translates to CASTLGGARTDTQYF. The chain combines TRBV19 with TRBJ2-3; D perhaps matches TRBD2 (7 bases). This CDR3 has 15 residues. Germline CDR1 and CDR2: LNHDA and SQIVND (reference sequence). V was shortened by 7 bases and J by 1 base, with 15 bases between the two germline ends.